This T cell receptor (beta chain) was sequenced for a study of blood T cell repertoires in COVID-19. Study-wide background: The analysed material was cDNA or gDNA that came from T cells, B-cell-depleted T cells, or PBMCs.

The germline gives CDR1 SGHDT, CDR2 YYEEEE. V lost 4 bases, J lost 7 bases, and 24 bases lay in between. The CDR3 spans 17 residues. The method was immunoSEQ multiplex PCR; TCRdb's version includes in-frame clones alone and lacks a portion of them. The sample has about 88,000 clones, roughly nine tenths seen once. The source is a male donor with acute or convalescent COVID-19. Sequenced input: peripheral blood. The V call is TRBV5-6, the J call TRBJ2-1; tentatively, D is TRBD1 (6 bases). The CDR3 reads CASSLRLGGYVGNEQFF. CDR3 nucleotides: TGTGCCAGCAGCCTACGTCTAGGGGGTTACGTGGGTAATGAGCAGTTCTTC.